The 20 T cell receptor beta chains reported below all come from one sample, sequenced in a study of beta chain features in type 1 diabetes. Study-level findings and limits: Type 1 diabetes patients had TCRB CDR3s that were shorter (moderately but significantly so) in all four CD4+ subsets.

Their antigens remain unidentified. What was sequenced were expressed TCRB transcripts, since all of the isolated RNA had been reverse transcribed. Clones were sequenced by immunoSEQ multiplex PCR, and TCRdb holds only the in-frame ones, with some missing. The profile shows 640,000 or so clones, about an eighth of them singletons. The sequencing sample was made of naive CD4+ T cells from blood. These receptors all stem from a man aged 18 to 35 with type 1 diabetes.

Here the CDR3 DNA reads TGCGCCAGCAGCCAATCCACGACCGGGAACACTGAAGCTTTCTTT. Its protein product is CASSQSTTGNTEAFF. The chain uses TRBV4-1 and TRBJ1-1; D gene unclear. V was clipped by 2 bases and J by 1 base, with 11 bases between them. Germline values: CDR1 MGHRA, CDR2 YSYEKL. CDR3 length equals 15 residues.

In DNA form, the CDR3 reads TGTGCCATCAGCACGGGAGTCTTGAACACTGAAGCTTTCTTT. This codes for CAISTGVLNTEAFF. The rearrangement joins TRBV10-3 to TRBJ1-1; no firm D call. The CDR3 is made up of 14 amino acids. From germline, CDR1 is ENHRY and CDR2 SYGVKD. Trimming left V 6 bases short and J 0 bases short, with 11 bases between.

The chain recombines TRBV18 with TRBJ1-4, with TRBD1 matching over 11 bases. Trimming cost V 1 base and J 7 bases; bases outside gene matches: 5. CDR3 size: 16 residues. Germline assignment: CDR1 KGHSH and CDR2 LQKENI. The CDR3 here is CASSPLLGTGGEKLFF. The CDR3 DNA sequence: TGTGCCAGCTCACCACTCCTCGGGACAGGGGGTGAAAAACTGTTTTTT.

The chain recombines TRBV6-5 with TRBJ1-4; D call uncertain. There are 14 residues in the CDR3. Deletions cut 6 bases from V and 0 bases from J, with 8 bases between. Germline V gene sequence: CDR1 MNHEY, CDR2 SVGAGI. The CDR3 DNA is TGTGCCAGCAGGGTCCGGTCAACTAATGAAAAACTGTTTTTT. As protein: CASRVRSTNEKLFF.

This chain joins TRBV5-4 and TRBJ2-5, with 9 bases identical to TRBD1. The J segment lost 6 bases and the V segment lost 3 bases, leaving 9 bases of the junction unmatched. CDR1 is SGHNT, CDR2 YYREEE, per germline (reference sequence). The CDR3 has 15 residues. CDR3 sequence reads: CASSSGGTGSKTQYF. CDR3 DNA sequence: TGTGCCAGCAGCTCCGGTGGGACAGGGTCGAAGACCCAGTACTTC.

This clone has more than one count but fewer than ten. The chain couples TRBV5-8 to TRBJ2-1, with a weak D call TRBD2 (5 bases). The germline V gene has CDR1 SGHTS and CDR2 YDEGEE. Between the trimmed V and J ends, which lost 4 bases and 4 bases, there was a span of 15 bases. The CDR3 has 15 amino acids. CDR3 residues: CASSLAPGDYNEQFF. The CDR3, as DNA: TGTGCCAGCAGCCTGGCCCCCGGGGATTACAATGAGCAGTTCTTC.

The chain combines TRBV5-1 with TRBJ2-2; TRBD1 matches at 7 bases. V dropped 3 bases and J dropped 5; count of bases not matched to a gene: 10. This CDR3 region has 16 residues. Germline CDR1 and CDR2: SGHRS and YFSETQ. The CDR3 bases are TGCGCCAGCAGCTCGAAGGGACAGCCGGGAACCGGGGAGCTGTTTTTT. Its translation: CASSSKGQPGTGELFF.

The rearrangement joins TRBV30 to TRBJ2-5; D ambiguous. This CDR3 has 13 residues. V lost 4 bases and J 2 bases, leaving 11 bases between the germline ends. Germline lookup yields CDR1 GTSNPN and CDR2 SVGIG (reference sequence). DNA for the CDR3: TGTGCCTGGACTAAACAGAGACAAGAGACCCAGTACTTC. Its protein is CAWTKQRQETQYF.

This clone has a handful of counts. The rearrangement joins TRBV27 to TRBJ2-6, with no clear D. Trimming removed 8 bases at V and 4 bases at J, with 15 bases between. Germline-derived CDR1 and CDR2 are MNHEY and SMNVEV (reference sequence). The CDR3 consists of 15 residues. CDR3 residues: CASGLLFGGANVLTF. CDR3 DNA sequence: TGTGCCAGCGGTCTCCTCTTTGGCGGGGCCAACGTCCTGACTTTC.

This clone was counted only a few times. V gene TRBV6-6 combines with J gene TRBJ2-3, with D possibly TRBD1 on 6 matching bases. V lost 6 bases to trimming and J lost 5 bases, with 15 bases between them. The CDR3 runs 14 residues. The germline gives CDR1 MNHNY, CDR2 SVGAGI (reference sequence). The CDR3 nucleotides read TGTGCCAGCAGAGCCGAGGGGGACCAAGATACGCAGTATTTT. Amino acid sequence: CASRAEGDQDTQYF.

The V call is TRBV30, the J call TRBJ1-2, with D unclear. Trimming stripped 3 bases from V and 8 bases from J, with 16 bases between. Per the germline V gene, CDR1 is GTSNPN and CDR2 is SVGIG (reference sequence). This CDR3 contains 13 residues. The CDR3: CAWSGTDPGGYTF. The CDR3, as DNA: TGTGCCTGGAGCGGAACGGACCCGGGGGGCTACACCTTC.

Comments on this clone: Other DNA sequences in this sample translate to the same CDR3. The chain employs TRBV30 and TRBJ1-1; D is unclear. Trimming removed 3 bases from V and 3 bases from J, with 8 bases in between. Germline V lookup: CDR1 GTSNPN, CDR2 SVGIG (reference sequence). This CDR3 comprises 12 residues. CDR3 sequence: CAWSRGDTEAFF. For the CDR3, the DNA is TGTGCCTGGAGCCGTGGGGACACTGAAGCTTTCTTT.

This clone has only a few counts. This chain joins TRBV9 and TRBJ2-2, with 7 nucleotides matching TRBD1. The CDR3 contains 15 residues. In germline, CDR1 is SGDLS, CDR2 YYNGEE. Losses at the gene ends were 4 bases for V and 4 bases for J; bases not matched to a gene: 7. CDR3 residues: CASSSRTGSTGELFF. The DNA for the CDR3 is TGTGCCAGCAGCTCAAGGACAGGCTCCACCGGGGAGCTGTTTTTT.

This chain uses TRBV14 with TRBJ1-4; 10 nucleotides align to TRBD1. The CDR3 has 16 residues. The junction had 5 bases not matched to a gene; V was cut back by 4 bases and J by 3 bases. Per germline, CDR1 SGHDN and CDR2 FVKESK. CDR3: CASSPGDRGPNEKLFF. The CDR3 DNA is TGTGCCAGCAGCCCCGGGGACAGGGGACCTAATGAAAAACTGTTTTTT.

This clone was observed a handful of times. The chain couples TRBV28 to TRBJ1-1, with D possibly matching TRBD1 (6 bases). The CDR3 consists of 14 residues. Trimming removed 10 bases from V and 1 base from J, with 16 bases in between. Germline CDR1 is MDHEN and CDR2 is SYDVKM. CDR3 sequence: CATRTAFSNTEAFF. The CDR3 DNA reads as TGTGCCACCAGGACAGCGTTTTCGAACACTGAAGCTTTCTTT.

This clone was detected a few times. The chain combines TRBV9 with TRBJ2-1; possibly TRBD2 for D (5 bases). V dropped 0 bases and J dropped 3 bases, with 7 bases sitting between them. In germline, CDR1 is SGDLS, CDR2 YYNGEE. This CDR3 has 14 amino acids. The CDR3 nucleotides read TGTGCCAGCAGCGTAGGGAGCGGCTACAATGAGCAGTTCTTC. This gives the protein CASSVGSGYNEQFF.

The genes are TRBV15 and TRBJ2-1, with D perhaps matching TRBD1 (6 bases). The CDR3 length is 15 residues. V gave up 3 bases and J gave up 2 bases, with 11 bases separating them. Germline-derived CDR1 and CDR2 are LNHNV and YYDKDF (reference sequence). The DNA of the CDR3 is TGTGCCACCAGCAGCCTGGGGGCCCCCTACAATGAGCAGTTCTTC. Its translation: CATSSLGAPYNEQFF.

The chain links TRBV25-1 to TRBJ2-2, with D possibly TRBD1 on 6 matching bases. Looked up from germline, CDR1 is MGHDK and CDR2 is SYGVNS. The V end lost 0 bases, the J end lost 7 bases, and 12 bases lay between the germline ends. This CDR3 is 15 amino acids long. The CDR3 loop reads CASSEYEQGGGELFF. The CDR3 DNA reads TGTGCCAGCAGTGAATACGAACAGGGTGGCGGGGAGCTGTTTTTT.

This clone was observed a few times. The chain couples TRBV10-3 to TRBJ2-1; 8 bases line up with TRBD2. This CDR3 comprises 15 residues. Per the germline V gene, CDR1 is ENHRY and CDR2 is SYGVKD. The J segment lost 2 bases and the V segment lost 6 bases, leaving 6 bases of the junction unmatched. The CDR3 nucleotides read TGTGCCATCAGGAACAGCGGGGGTCCCTACAATGAGCAGTTCTTC. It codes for CAIRNSGGPYNEQFF.

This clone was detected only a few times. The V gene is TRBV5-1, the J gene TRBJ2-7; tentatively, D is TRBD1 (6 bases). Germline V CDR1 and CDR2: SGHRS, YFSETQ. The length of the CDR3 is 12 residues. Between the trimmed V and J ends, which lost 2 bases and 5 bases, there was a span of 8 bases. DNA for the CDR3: TGCGCCAGCAGCTTAACAGGGAACGAGCAGTACTTC. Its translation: CASSLTGNEQYF.